This TCR beta chain was sequenced for a study of T-cell memory formation after mild COVID-19. Study-level information: Clusters of TCRs were largely donor specific.

Study-wide findings and caveats: Clones that contracted from day 15 to 85 had balanced CD4/CD8; later expanders were CD4+ biased. In pre-infection memory, a portion of responding clones appeared, which suggested that cross-reactive memory joined. CD4+ contracting clones were found mainly in CM and EM, and CD8+ ones in EMRA.

As regards this clonotype: Antigen: not known.

TCRdb ran MiXCR on the 5' RACE reads and lists one entry per CDR3 protein. The sample has over 40,000 distinct CDR3 sequences, 12% seen once. This CDR3 is built from 14 residues. Trimming took off 6 bases at V and 2 bases at J, with 13 bases between the two ends. In germline, CDR1 is MNHEY, CDR2 SVGAGI. The sequenced sample consisted of PBMCs or a T cell subset sorted from them (not recorded which). The chain joins TRBV6-5 to TRBJ1-2; D gene unclear. This receptor was identified in a man between 18 and 35 years old who had mild COVID-19 (a few samples of this study predate the infection). Cell type and time point are not known. The CDR3 DNA is TGTGCCAGCAGCCACCCGGACCGGAACTATGGCTACACCTTC. It specifies CASSHPDRNYGYTF.